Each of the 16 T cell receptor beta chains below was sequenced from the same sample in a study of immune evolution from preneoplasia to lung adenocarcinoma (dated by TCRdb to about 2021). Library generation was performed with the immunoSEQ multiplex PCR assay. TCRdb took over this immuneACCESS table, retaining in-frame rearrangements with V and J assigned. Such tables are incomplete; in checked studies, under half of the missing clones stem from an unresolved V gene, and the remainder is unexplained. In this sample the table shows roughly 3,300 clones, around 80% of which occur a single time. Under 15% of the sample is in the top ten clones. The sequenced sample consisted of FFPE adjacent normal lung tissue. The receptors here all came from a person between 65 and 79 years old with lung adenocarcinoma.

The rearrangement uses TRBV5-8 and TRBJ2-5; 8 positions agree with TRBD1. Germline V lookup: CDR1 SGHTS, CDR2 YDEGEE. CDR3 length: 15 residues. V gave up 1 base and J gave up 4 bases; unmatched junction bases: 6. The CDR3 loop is CASSLFQGARETQYF. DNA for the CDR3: TGTGCCAGCAGCTTGTTTCAGGGGGCGCGAGAGACCCAGTACTTC.

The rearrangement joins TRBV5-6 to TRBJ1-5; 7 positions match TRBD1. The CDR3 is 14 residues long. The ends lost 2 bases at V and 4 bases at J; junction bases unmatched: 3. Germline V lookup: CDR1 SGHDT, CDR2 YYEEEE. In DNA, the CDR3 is TGTGCCAGCAGCTTACAGGGGACTAATCAGCCCCAGCATTTT. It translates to CASSLQGTNQPQHF. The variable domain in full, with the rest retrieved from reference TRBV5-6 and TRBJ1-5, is DAGVTQSPTHLIKTRGQQVTLRCSPKSGHDTVSWYQQALGQGPQFIFQYYEEEERQRGNFPDRFSGHQFPNYSSELNVNALLLGDSALYLCASSLQGTNQPQHFGDGTRLSIL.

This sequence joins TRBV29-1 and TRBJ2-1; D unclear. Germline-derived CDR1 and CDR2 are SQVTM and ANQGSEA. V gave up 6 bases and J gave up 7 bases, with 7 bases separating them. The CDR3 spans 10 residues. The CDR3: CSVRNNEQFF. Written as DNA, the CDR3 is TGCAGCGTACGTAATAATGAGCAGTTCTTC.

In DNA form, the CDR3 reads TGTGCCACTCAGGGGACTACCGGCAATCAGCCCCAGCATTTT. This codes for CATQGTTGNQPQHF. J is TRBJ1-5 and V is TRBV2; TRBD1 is a possible D gene (6 bases). Trimming pared 10 bases from V and 2 bases from J, leaving 15 bases between. The CDR3 has 14 amino acids. Germline-derived CDR1 and CDR2 are SNHLY and FYNNEI.

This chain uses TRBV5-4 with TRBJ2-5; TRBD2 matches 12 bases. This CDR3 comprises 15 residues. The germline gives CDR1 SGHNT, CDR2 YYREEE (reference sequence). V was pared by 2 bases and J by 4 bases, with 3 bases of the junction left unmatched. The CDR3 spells CASSLRTSGAETQYF. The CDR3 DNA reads TGTGCCAGCAGCTTACGGACTAGCGGGGCAGAGACCCAGTACTTC.

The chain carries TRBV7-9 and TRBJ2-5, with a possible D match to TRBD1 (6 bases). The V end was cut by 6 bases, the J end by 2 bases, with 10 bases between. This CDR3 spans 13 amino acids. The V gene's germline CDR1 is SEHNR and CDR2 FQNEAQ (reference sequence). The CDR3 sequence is CASRATGQETQYF. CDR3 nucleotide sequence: TGTGCCAGCAGAGCTACAGGGCAAGAGACCCAGTACTTC.

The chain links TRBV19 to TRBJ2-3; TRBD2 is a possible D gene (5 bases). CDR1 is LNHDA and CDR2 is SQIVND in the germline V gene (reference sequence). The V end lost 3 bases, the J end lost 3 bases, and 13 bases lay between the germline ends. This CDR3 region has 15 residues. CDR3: CASSMAAVGTDTQYF. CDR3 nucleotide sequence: TGTGCCAGTAGTATGGCAGCGGTAGGGACAGATACGCAGTATTTT.

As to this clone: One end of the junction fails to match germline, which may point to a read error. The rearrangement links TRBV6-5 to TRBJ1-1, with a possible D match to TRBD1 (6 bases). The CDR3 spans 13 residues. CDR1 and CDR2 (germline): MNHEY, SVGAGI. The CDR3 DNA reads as TGTGCCAGCATCAACAGGGTGAAGACTGAAGCTTTCTTT. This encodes CASINRVKTEAFF.

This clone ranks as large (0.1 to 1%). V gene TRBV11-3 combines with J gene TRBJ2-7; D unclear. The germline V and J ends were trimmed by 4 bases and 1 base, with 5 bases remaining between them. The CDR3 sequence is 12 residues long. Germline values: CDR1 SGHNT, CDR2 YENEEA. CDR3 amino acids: CASSYRSYEQYF. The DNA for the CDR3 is TGTGCCAGCAGCTATCGGTCCTACGAGCAGTACTTC.

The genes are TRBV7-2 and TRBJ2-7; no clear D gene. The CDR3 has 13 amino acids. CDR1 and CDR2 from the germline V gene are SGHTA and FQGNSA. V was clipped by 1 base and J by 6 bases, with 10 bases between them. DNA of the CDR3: TGTGCCAGCAGCTTAGGGGCAGTGATCGAGCAGTACTTC. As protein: CASSLGAVIEQYF. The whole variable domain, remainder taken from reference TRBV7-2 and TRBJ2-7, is GAGVSQSPSNKVTEKGKDVELRCDPISGHTALYWYRQSLGQGLEFLIYFQGNSAPDKSGLPSDRFSAERTGGSVSTLTIQRTQQEDSAVYLCASSLGAVIEQYFGPGTRLTVT.

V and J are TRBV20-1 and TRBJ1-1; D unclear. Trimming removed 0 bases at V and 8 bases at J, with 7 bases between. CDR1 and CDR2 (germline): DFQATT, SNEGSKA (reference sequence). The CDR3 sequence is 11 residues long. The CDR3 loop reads CSARDHEEAFF. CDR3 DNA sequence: TGCAGTGCTAGAGACCACGAGGAAGCTTTCTTT.

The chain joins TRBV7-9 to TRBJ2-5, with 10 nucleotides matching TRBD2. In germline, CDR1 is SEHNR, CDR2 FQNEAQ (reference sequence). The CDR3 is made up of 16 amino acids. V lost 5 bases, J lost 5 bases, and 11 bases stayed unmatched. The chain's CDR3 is CASSNPGGAGGETQYF. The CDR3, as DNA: TGTGCCAGCAGCAACCCCGGGGGAGCGGGGGGGGAGACCCAGTACTTC.

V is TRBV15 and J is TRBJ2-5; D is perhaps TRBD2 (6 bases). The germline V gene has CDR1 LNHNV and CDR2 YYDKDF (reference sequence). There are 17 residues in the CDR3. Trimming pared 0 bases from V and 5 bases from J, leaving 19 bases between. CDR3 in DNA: TGTGCCACCAGCAGAGATGCCGGAGAGGGTGGGAGGGAGACCCAGTACTTC. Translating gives CATSRDAGEGGRETQYF.

The CDR3 coding sequence is TGTGCCAGCATGGTTAGTAGGTTTGATGAGCAGTTCTTC. It codes for CASMVSRFDEQFF. The chain employs TRBV6-1 and TRBJ2-1; no reliable D call. Trimming stripped 7 bases from V and 8 bases from J, with 15 bases between. This CDR3 contains 13 residues. Germline values: CDR1 MNHNS, CDR2 SASEGT.

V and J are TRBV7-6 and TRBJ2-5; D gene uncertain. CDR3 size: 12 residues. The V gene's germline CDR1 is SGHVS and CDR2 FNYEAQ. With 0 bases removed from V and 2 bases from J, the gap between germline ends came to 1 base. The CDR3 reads CASSLAQETQYF. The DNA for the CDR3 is TGTGCCAGCAGCTTAGCGCAAGAGACCCAGTACTTC. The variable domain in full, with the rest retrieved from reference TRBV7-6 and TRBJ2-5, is GAGVSQSPRYKVTKRGQDVALRCDPISGHVSLYWYRQALGQGPEFLTYFNYEAQQDKSGLPNDRFSAERPEGSISTLTIQRTEQRDSAMYRCASSLAQETQYFGPGTRLLVL.

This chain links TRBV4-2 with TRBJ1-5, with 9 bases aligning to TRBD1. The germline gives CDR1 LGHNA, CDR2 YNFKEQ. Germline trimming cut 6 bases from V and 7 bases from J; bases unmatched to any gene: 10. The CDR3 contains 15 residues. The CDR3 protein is CASSDRQGGGQPQHF. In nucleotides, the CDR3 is TGTGCCAGCAGTGACCGACAGGGGGGAGGCCAGCCCCAGCATTTT.